A selection of T cell receptor beta chains follows, all from one sample in a study of T-cell reconstitution after alpha-beta-depleted transplantation in children. MiXCR, run by TCRdb on the PCR reads, gives a single entry per CDR3 protein. Found here are some 830,000 distinct CDR3 sequences, roughly 15% of them singletons; the top ten hold under 6%. The sequencing used PBMCs, mostly from graft donor cells, collected 360 days after TCRalphabeta/CD19-depleted stem cell transplant. Receptors were obtained from a male patient younger than 18 who had a stem cell transplant for acute lymphoblastic leukemia, so the T cells may come from the graft donor. CDR3s include the opening cysteine and the closing phenylalanine or tryptophan. D genes are given only for firm matches. Rows may omit the clone size; those that give it use once, few, many or a size class.

D: .
size: .
V: TRBV6-2/TRBV6-3
J: TRBJ1-2
DNA: TGTGCCAGCAGTCTGGGGCCGGATGGCTACACCTTC
CDR3: CASSLGPDGYTF

D: TRBD2
size: .
V: TRBV10-1
J: TRBJ2-3
DNA: TGCGCCAGCATTCTGAGGACTAGCGGGACCACAGATACGCAGTATTTT
CDR3: CASILRTSGTTDTQYF

D: TRBD2
size: few
V: TRBV29-1
J: TRBJ2-2
DNA: TGCAGCCCCGGGAGGCGGCGCACCGGGGAGCTGTTTTTT
CDR3: CSPGRRRTGELFF

D: TRBD2
size: many
V: TRBV27
J: TRBJ2-1
DNA: TGTGCCAGCAGTTTGGGCTCGGGGGGGCTCGATGAGCAGTTCTTC
CDR3: CASSLGSGGLDEQFF

D: TRBD2
size: .
V: TRBV20-1
J: TRBJ2-7
DNA: TGCAGTGCTAGAGATAGGGGAGGGACTAGCGGGAGGGCCGGTGCCTACGAGCAGTACTTC
CDR3: CSARDRGGTSGRAGAYEQYF

D: .
size: many
V: TRBV21-1
J: TRBJ2-7
DNA: TGTGCCAGCAGCAAATCCAGGCATTGTAAAAGCGGGATGATTTTAAGCTCCTACGAGCAGTACTTC
CDR3: CASSKSRHCKSGMILSSYEQYF

D: .
size: .
V: TRBV20-1
J: TRBJ2-7
DNA: TGCAGTGCTAGACGGGCAGGAACCCCCCGGGAAGAGCAGTACTTC
CDR3: CSARRAGTPREEQYF

D: .
size: .
V: TRBV20-1
J: TRBJ2-3
DNA: TGCAGCACACAATCGGCCGGGCGGAGAAGCGGCACAGATACGCAGTATTTT
CDR3: CSTQSAGRRSGTDTQYF

D: .
size: .
V: TRBV9
J: TRBJ2-1
DNA: TGTGCCAGCAGCGCCTCCCTGGGAGGTCCCTTCTACAATGAGCAGTTCTTC
CDR3: CASSASLGGPFYNEQFF

D: .
size: few
V: TRBV2
J: TRBJ2-7
DNA: TGTGCCAGCAGTGCATTCGGAGAGCAGTACTTC
CDR3: CASSAFGEQYF

D: TRBD1
size: .
V: TRBV12-3/TRBV12-4
J: TRBJ1-5
DNA: TGTGCCAGCAGTTCCCAGACAGGGAGGCAGCCCCAGCATTTT
CDR3: CASSSQTGRQPQHF

D: .
size: .
V: TRBV12-3/TRBV12-4
J: TRBJ1-3
DNA: TGTGCCAGCAGTTTAATGGGGGACTCTGGAAACACCATATATTTT
CDR3: CASSLMGDSGNTIYF

D: .
size: .
V: TRBV7-3
J: TRBJ2-2
DNA: TGTGCCAGCAGCCGAACTAGAGACACCGGGGAGCTGTTTTTT
CDR3: CASSRTRDTGELFF

D: TRBD2
size: few
V: TRBV5-1
J: TRBJ2-5
DNA: TGCGCCAGCAGCTTGCTTAAGCGGGAGGGCCGGGAGACCCAGTACTTC
CDR3: CASSLLKREGRETQYF

D: TRBD2
size: few
V: TRBV6-1
J: TRBJ2-7
DNA: TGTGCCAGCAGAGAGTTCTCTAGCGGGAGGGCCAACGAGCAGTACTTC
CDR3: CASREFSSGRANEQYF

D: .
size: few
V: TRBV2
J: TRBJ2-7
DNA: TGTGCCAGCAGTGAAGCCGGGGTGACAGGTTCCTACGAGCAGTACTTC
CDR3: CASSEAGVTGSYEQYF

D: .
size: many
V: TRBV6-5
J: TRBJ2-3
DNA: TGTGCCAGCAGTTACTCCGGGAGCCCCACAGATACGCAGTATTTT
CDR3: CASSYSGSPTDTQYF

D: .
size: few
V: TRBV10-3
J: TRBJ2-3
DNA: TGTGCCATCAGTGGGTCGGCAGATACGCAGTATTTT
CDR3: CAISGSADTQYF

D: .
size: few
V: TRBV5-4
J: TRBJ1-2
DNA: TGTGCCAGCAGCTTGTCGTCAGGGGTGGGTGGCTACACCTTC
CDR3: CASSLSSGVGGYTF

D: .
size: .
V: TRBV6-4
J: TRBJ2-3
DNA: TGTGCCAGCAGTGCTAGCACTGCCACAGATACGCAGTATTTT
CDR3: CASSASTATDTQYF

D: .
size: .
V: TRBV5-1
J: TRBJ1-6
DNA: TGCGCCAGCAGCTTGAAGGCAGGGCGGGATTCACCCCTCCACTTT
CDR3: CASSLKAGRDSPLHF

D: TRBD1
size: many
V: TRBV5-6
J: TRBJ2-2
DNA: TGTGCCAGCAGCTTCATAGGGGGGACAGGGCCCACCGGGGAGCTGTTTTTT
CDR3: CASSFIGGTGPTGELFF

D: TRBD2
size: few
V: TRBV5-1
J: TRBJ2-1
DNA: TGCGCCAGCAGGAGGCCGGGACTAGCGACCAATGAGCAGTTCTTC
CDR3: CASRRPGLATNEQFF

D: TRBD1
size: few
V: TRBV3-1
J: TRBJ1-2
DNA: TGTGCCAGCAGACTCGGACAGGGGTGGTCTGATGGCTACACCTTC
CDR3: CASRLGQGWSDGYTF

D: .
size: .
V: TRBV12-3/TRBV12-4
J: TRBJ2-5
DNA: TGTGCCAGCAGACATTGGGGGAGCACAGAGACCCAGTACTTC
CDR3: CASRHWGSTETQYF

D: .
size: .
V: TRBV15
J: TRBJ2-2
DNA: TGTGCCACCAGCAGAGATGGGCTTCTTAGCGATTCCGGGGAGCTGTTTTTT
CDR3: CATSRDGLLSDSGELFF

D: .
size: few
V: TRBV2
J: TRBJ2-7
DNA: TGTGCCAGCACCGAGACGACTTACGAGCAGTACTTC
CDR3: CASTETTYEQYF

D: .
size: few
V: TRBV6-1
J: TRBJ1-2
DNA: TGTGCCAGCAGTCCCGGGGGTTTCTCTGGCTACACCTTC
CDR3: CASSPGGFSGYTF

D: TRBD2
size: .
V: TRBV25-1
J: TRBJ2-7
DNA: TGTGCCAGCAGTGAATTGAGCGGGAGGACTCACGAGCAGTACTTC
CDR3: CASSELSGRTHEQYF